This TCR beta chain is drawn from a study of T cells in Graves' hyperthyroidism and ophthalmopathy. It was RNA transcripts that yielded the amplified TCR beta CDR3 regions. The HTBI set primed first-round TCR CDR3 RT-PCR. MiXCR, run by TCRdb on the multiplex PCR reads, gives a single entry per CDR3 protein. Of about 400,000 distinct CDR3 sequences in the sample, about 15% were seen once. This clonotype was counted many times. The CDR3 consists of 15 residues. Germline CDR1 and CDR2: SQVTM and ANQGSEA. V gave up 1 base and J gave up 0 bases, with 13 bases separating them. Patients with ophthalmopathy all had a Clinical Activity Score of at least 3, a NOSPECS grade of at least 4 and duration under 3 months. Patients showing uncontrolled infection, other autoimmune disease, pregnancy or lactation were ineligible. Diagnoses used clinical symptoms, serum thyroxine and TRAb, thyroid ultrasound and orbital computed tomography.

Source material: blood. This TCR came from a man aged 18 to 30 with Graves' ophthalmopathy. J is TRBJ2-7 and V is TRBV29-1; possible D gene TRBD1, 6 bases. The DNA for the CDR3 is TGCAGCGTTGAAGCCAGGGGACACAACTCCTACGAGCAGTACTTC. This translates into CSVEARGHNSYEQYF.